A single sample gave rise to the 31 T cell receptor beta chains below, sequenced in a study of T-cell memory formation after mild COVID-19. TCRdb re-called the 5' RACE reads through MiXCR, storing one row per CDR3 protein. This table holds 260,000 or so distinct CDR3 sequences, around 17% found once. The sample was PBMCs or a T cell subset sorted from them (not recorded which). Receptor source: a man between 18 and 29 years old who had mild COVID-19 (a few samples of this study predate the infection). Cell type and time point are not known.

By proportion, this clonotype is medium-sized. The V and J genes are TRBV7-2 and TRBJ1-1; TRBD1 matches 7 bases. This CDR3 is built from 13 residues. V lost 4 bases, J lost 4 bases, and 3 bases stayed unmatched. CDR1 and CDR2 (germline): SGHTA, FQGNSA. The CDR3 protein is CASSYRQGTEAFF. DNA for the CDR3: TGTGCCAGCAGCTACCGACAGGGCACTGAAGCTTTCTTT.

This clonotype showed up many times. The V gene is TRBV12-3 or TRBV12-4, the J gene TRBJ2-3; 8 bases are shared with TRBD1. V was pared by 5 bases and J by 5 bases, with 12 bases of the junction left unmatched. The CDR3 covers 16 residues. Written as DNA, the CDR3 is TGTGCCAGCAGTCCCCCGCGACAGGGGACTGGAGATACGCAGTATTTT. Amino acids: CASSPPRQGTGDTQYF.

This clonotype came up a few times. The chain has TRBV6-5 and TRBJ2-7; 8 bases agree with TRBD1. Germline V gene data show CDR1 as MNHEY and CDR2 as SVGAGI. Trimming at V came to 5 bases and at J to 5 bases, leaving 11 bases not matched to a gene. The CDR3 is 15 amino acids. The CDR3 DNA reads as TGTGCCAGCAGTCCCCGACAGGGGATTTCCAACGAGCAGTACTTC. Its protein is CASSPRQGISNEQYF.

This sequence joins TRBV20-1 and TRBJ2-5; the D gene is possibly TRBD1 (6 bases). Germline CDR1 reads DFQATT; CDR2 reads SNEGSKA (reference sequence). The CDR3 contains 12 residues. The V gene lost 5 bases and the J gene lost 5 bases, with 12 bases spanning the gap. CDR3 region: CSAGRQEETQYF. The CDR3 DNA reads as TGCAGTGCTGGAAGACAGGAGGAGACCCAGTACTTC.

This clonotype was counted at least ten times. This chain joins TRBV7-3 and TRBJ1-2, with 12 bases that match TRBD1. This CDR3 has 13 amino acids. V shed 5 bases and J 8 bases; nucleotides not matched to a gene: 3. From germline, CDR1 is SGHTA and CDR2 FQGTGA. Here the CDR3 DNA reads TGTGCCAGCAGCACCGGGACAGGGGGCGGCTACACCTTC. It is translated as CASSTGTGGGYTF.

The CDR3 bases are TGCAGCGTTGAAAAATACGACAGGGGCCAAGCTTTCTTT. It translates to CSVEKYDRGQAFF. The genes are TRBV29-1 and TRBJ1-1; 8 positions agree with TRBD1. This CDR3 contains 13 residues. Unmatched junction bases numbered 8, after V lost 2 bases and J lost 9 bases. The germline V gene has CDR1 SQVTM and CDR2 ANQGSEA.

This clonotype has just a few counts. Here the CDR3 reads CASSPLGLGETQYF. In DNA form, the CDR3 reads TGTGCCAGCAGTCCACTAGGATTGGGGGAGACCCAGTACTTC. V usage is TRBV12-3 or TRBV12-4 and J usage is TRBJ2-5; tentative D call: TRBD2 (5 bases). The CDR3 covers 14 residues. The V gene lost 5 bases and the J gene lost 5 bases, with 15 bases spanning the gap.

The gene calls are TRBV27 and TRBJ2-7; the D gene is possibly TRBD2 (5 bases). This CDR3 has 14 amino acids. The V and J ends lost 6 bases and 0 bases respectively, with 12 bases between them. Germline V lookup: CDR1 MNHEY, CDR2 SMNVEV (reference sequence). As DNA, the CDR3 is TGTGCCAGCAGCGCGACGGGGAGCTCCTACGAGCAGTACGTC. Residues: CASSATGSSYEQYV.

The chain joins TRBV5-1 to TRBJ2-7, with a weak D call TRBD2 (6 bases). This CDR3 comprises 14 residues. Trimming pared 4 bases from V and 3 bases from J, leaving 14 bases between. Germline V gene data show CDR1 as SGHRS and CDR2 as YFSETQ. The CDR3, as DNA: TGCGCCAGCAGCAAAGCCCCGGGGGTCTACGAGCAGTACGTC. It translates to CASSKAPGVYEQYV.

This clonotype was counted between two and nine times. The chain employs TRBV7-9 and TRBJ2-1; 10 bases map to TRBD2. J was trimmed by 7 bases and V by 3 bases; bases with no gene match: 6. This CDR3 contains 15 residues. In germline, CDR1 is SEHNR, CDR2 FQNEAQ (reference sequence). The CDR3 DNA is TGTGCCAGCAGCTTTGGGACTAGCGTAGGGAATGAGCAGTTCTTC. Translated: CASSFGTSVGNEQFF. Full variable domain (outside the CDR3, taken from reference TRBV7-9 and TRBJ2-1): DTGVSQNPRHKITKRGQNVTFRCDPISEHNRLYWYRQTLGQGPEFLTYFQNEAQLEKSRLLSDRFSAERPKGSFSTLEIQRTEQGDSAMYLCASSFGTSVGNEQFFGPGTRLTVL.

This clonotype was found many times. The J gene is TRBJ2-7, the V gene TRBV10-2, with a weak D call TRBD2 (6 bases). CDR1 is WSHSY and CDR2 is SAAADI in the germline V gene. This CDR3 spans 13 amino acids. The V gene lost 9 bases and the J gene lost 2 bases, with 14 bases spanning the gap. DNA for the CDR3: TGCGCCAGTTCTAGGCGGGAAACCTACGAGCAGTACTTC. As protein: CASSRRETYEQYF.

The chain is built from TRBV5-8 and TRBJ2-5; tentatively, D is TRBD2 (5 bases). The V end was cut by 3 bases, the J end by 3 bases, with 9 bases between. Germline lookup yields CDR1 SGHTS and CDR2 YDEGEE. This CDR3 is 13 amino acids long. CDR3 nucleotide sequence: TGTGCCAGCAGCTGGACTTGGGAAGAGACCCAGTACTTC. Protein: CASSWTWEETQYF.

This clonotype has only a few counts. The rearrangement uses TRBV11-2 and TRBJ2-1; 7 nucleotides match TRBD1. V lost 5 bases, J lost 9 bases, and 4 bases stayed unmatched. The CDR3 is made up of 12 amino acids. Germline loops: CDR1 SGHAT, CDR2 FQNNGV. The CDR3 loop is CASSDTGVEQFF. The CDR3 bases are TGTGCCAGCAGCGATACAGGGGTTGAGCAGTTCTTC.

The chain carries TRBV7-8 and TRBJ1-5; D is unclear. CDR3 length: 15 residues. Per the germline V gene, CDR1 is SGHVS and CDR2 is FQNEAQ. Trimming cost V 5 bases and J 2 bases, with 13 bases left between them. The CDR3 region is CASSQHRGGNQPQHF. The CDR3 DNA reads TGTGCCAGCAGCCAGCATCGGGGAGGCAATCAGCCCCAGCATTTT.

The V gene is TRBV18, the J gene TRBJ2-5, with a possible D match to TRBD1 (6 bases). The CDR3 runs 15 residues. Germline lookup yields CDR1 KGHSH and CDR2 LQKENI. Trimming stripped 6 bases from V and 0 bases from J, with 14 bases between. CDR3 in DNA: TGTGCCAGCTCCATGGGGGCCGGGTACCAAGAGACCCAGTACTTC. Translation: CASSMGAGYQETQYF.

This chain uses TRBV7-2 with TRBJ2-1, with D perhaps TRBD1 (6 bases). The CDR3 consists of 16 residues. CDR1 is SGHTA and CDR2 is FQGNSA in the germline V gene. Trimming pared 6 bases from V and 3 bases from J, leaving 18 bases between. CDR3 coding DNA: TGTGCCAGCAGGACGAGCCGGACAGAATACTACAATGAGCAGTTCTTC. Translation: CASRTSRTEYYNEQFF.

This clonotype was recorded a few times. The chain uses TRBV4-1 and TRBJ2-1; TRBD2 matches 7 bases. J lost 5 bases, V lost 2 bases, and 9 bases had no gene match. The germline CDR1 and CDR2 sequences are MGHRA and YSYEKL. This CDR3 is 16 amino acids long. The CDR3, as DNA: TGCGCCAGCAGCCAAACCTTTGGAGCGGGGCACAATGAGCAGTTCTTC. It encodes CASSQTFGAGHNEQFF.

The CDR3 DNA follows: TGTGCCAGCAGCGGCACCGGGACAGGTTATGGCTACACCTTC. Its translation is CASSGTGTGYGYTF. This chain joins TRBV7-2 and TRBJ1-2; 8 positions agree with TRBD1. This CDR3 is 14 amino acids long. Per germline, CDR1 SGHTA and CDR2 FQGNSA. V lost 5 bases, J lost 5 bases, and 7 bases stayed unmatched.

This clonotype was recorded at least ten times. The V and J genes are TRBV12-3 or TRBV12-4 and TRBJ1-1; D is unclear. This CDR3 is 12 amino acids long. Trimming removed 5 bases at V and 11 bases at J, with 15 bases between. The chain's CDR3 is CASSGRLTSAFF. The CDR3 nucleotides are TGTGCCAGCAGTGGCCGACTGACGTCGGCTTTCTTT.

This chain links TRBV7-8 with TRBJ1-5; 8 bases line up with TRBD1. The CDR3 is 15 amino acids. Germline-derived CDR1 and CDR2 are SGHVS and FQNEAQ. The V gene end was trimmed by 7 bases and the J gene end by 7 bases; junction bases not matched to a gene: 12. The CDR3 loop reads CASTPVRTGRQPQHF. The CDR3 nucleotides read TGTGCCAGCACCCCAGTAAGGACAGGGAGACAGCCCCAGCATTTT.

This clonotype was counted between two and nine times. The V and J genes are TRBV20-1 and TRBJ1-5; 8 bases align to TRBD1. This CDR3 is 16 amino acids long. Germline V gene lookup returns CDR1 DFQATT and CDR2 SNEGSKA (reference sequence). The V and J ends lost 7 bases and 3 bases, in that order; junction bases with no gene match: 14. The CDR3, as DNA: TGCAGTGAGTTTACCCGCAGGGGGCGGTTCAATCAGCCCCAGCATTTT. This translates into CSEFTRRGRFNQPQHF.

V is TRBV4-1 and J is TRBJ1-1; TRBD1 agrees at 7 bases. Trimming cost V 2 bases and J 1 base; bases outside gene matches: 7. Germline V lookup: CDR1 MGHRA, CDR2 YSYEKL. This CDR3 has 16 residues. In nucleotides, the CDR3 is TGCGCCAGCAGCCAACGTTTGACAGGGCCGAACACTGAAGCTTTCTTT. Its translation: CASSQRLTGPNTEAFF.

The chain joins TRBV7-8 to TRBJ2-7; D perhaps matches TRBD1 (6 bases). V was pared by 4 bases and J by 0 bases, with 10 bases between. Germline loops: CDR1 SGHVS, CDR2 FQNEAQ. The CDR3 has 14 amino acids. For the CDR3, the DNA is TGTGCCAGCAGCTGGGACAAGAGCTCCTACGAGCAGTACGTC. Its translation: CASSWDKSSYEQYV.

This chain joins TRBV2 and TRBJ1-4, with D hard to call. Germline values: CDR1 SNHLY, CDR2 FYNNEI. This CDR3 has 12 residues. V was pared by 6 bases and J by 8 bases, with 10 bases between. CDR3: CASRSVGEKLFF. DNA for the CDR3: TGTGCCAGCAGGTCGGTTGGAGAAAAACTGTTTTTT.

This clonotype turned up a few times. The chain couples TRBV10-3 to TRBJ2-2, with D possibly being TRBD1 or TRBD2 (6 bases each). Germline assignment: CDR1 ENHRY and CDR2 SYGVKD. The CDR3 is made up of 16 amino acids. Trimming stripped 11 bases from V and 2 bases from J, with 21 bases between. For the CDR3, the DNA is TGTGCCTCCTCCTCGGTGGGGGGCGCAAACACCGGGGAGCTGTTTTTT. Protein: CASSSVGGANTGELFF.

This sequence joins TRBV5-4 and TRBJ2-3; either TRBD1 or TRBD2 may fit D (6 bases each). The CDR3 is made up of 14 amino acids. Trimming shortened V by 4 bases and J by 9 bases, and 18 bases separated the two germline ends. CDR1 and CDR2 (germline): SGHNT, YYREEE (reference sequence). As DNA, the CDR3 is TGTGCCAGCAGCCCGAGGGGGGAGATAGGCACGCAGTATTTT. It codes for CASSPRGEIGTQYF.

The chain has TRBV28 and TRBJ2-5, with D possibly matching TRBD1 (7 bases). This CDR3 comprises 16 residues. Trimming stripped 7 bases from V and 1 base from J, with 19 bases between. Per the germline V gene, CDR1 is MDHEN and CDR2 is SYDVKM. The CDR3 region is CASNPGTEGGQETQYF. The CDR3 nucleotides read TGTGCCAGCAACCCCGGGACAGAGGGGGGCCAAGAGACCCAGTACTTC.

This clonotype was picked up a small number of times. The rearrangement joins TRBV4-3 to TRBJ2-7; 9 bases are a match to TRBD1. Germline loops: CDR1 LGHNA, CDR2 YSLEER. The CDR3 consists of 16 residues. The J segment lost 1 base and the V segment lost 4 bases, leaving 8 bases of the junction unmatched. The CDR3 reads CASSPWGTGNSYEQYF. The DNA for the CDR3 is TGCGCCAGCAGCCCCTGGGGGACAGGGAATTCCTACGAGCAGTACTTC.

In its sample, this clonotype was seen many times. The CDR3 sequence: CASSPGQGDPRRSYEQYF. As DNA, the CDR3 is TGTGCCAGCAGTCCGGGACAGGGGGATCCAAGACGCTCCTACGAGCAGTACTTC. The rearrangement uses TRBV6-5 and TRBJ2-7; TRBD1 aligns across 11 bases. The J segment lost 0 bases and the V segment lost 5 bases, leaving 12 bases of the junction unmatched. Germline V CDR1 and CDR2: MNHEY, SVGAGI. The CDR3 consists of 18 residues.

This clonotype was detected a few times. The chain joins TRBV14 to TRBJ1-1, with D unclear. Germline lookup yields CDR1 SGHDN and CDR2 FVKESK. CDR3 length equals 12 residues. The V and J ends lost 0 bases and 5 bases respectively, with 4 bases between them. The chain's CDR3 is CASSQEWTEAFF. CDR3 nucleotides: TGTGCCAGCAGCCAAGAATGGACTGAAGCTTTCTTT.

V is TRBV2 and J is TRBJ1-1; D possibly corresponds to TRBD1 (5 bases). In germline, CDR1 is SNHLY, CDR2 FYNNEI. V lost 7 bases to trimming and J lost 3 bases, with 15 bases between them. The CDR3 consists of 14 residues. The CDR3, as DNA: TGTGCCAGCACCGGGGGGGTAGAGGACACTGAAGCTTTCTTT. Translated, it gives CASTGGVEDTEAFF.